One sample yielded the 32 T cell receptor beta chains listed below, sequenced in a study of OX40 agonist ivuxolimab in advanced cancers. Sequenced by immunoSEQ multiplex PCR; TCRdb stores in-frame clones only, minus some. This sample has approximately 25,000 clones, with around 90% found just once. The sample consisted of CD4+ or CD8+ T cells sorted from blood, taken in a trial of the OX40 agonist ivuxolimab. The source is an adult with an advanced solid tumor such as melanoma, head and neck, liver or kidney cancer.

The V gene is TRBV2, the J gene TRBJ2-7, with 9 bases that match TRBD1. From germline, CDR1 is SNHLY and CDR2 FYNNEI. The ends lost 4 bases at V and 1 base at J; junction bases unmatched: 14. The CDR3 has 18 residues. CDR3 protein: CASSGPGQGNPRSYEQYF. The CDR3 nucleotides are TGTGCCAGCAGTGGCCCGGGACAGGGTAATCCGCGTTCCTACGAGCAGTACTTC.

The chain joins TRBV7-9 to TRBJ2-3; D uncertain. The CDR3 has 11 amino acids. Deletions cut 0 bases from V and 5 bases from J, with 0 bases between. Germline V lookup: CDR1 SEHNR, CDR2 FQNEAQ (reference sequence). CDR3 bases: TGTGCCAGCAGCTTAGCAGATACGCAGTATTTT. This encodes CASSLADTQYF. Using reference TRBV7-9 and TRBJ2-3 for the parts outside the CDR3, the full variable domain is DTGVSQNPRHKITKRGQNVTFRCDPISEHNRLYWYRQTLGQGPEFLTYFQNEAQLEKSRLLSDRFSAERPKGSFSTLEIQRTEQGDSAMYLCASSLADTQYFGPGTRLTVL.

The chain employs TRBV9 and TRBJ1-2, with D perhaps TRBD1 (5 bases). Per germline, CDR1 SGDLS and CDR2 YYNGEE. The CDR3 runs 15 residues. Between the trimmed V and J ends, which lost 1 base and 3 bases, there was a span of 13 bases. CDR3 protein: CASSVKGREDYGYTF. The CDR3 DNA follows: TGTGCCAGCAGCGTAAAGGGACGGGAGGACTATGGCTACACCTTC.

The CDR3 spells CSVDGPSYNEQFF. The CDR3 nucleotides are TGCAGCGTTGATGGTCCATCCTACAATGAGCAGTTCTTC. The genes are TRBV29-1 and TRBJ2-1; D ambiguous. The CDR3 length is 13 residues. Per germline, CDR1 SQVTM and CDR2 ANQGSEA. V dropped 3 bases and J dropped 1 base, with 7 bases sitting between them.

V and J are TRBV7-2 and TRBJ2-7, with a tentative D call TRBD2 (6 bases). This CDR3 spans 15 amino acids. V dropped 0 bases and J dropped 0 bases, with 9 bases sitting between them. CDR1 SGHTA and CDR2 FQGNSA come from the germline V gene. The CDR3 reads CASSLAGGASYEQYF. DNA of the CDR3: TGTGCCAGCAGCTTAGCGGGAGGAGCCTCCTACGAGCAGTACTTC.

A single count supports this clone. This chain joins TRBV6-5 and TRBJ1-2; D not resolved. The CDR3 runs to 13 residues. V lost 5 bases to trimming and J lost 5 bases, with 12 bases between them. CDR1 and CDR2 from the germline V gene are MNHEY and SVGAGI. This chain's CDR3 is CASSPGVGYGYTF. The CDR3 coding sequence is TGTGCCAGCAGTCCAGGCGTGGGGTATGGCTACACCTTC.

The CDR3 DNA follows: TGTGCCAGCAGCCCGTGGGAGGGGGGCCAAGAGACCCAGTACTTC. It yields the protein CASSPWEGGQETQYF. The chain recombines TRBV25-1 with TRBJ2-5, with D perhaps TRBD2 (7 bases). The germline V gene encodes CDR1 MGHDK and CDR2 SYGVNS. Trimming took 6 bases from V and 1 from J, leaving 15 bases between them. This CDR3 spans 15 amino acids.

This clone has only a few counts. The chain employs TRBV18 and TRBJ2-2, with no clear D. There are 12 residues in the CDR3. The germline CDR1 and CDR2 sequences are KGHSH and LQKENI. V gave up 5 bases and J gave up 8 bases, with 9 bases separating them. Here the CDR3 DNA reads TGTGCCAGCTCAGCGACACAGGGGGAGCTGTTTTTT. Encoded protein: CASSATQGELFF.

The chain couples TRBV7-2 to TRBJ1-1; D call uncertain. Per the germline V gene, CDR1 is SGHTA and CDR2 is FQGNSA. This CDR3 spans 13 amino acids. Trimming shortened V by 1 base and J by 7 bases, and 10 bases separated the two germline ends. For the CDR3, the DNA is TGTGCCAGCAGCTTAGATTTAACGCATGAAGCTTTCTTT. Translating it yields CASSLDLTHEAFF.

The CDR3 DNA is TGTGCCAGCAGCCTGACAGGGACCGGGGAGCTGTTTTTT. This codes for CASSLTGTGELFF. This chain links TRBV7-2 with TRBJ2-2, with 7 bases identical to TRBD1. V lost 5 bases, J lost 5 bases, and 2 bases stayed unmatched. CDR3 size: 13 residues. The germline CDR1 and CDR2 sequences are SGHTA and FQGNSA.

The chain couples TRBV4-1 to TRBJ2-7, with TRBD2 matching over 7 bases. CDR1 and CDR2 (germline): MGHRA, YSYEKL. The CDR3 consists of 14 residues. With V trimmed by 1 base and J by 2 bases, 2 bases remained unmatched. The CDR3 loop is CASSQGGGAYEQYF. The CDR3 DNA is TGCGCCAGCAGCCAAGGCGGGGGAGCCTACGAGCAGTACTTC.

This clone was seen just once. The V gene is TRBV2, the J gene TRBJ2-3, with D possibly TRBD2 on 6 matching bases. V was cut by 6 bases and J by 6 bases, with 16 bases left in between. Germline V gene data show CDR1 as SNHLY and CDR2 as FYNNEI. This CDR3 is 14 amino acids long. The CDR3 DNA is TGTGCCAGCAGCCCTTTTGCGGGGACGGATACGCAGTATTTT. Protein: CASSPFAGTDTQYF.

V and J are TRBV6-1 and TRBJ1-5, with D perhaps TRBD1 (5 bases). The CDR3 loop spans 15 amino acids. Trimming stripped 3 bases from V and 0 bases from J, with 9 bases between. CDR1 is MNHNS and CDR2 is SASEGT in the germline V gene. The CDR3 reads CASSDGQPSNQPQHF. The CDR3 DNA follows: TGTGCCAGCAGTGACGGACAACCTAGCAATCAGCCCCAGCATTTT.

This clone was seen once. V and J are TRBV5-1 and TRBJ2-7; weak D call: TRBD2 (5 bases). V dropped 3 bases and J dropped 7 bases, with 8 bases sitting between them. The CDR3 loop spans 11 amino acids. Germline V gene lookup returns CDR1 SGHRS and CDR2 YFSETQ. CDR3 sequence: CASSSGDEQYF. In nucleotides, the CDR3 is TGCGCCAGCAGCTCCGGGGATGAGCAGTACTTC. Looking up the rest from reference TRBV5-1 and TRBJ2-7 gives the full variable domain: KAGVTQTPRYLIKTRGQQVTLSCSPISGHRSVSWYQQTPGQGLQFLFEYFSETQRNKGNFPGRFSGRQFSNSRSEMNVSTLELGDSALYLCASSSGDEQYFGPGTRLTVT.

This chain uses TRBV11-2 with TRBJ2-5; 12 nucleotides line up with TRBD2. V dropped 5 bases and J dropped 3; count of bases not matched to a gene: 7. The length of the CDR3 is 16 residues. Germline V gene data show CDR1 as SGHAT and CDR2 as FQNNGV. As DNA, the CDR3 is TGTGCCAGCAGCACCCGTGCTAGCGGGGGGGAAGAGACCCAGTACTTC. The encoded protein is CASSTRASGGEETQYF.

CDR3 sequence (DNA): TGTGCCAGCCTCTCGGGACTAGCGGGGGGGAAGCCGTATTTT. Translating gives CASLSGLAGGKPYF. The V call is TRBV7-2, the J call TRBJ2-3, with 16 bases aligning to TRBD2. CDR1 and CDR2 (germline): SGHTA, FQGNSA. V shed 8 bases, J shed 14 bases, and the junction held 10 bases outside the gene matches. The CDR3 sequence is 14 residues long.

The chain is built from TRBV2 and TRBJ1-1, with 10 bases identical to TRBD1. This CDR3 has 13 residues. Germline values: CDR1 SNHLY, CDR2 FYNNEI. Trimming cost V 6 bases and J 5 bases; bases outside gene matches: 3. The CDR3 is CASRRTGGTEAFF. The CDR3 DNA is TGTGCCAGCAGGAGGACAGGGGGAACTGAAGCTTTCTTT.

CDR3 amino acids: CAISEPDRPSEAFF. Written as DNA, the CDR3 is TGTGCCATCAGTGAACCGGACAGGCCAAGTGAAGCTTTCTTT. V and J are TRBV10-3 and TRBJ1-1, with 7 nucleotides matching TRBD1. With V trimmed by 3 bases and J by 7 bases, 8 bases remained unmatched. Germline assignment: CDR1 ENHRY and CDR2 SYGVKD. The CDR3 loop spans 14 amino acids.

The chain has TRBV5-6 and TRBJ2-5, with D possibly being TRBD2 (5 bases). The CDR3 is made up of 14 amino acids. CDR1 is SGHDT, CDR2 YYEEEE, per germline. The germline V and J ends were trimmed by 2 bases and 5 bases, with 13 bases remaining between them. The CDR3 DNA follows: TGTGCCAGCAGCTTCTGGCCGTCGGGGGAGACCCAGTACTTC. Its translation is CASSFWPSGETQYF.

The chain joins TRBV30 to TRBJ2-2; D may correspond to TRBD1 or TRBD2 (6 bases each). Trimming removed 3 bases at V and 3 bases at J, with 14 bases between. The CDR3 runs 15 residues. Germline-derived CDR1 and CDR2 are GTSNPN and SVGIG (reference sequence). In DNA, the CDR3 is TGTGCCTGGAGCGAGGGGGGATGGGACACCGGGGAGCTGTTTTTT. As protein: CAWSEGGWDTGELFF.

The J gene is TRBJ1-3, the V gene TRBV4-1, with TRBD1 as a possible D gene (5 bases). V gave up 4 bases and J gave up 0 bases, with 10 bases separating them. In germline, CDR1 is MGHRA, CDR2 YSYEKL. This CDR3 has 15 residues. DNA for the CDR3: TGCGCCAGCAGCCCTCGACAGATCTCTGGAAACACCATATATTTT. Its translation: CASSPRQISGNTIYF.

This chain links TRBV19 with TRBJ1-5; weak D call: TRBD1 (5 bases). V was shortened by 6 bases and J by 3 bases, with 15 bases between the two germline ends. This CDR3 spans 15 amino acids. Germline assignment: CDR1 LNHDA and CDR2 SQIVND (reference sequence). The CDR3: CASSLGGMVNQPQHF. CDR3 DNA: TGTGCCAGTAGCCTCGGGGGTATGGTCAATCAGCCCCAGCATTTT. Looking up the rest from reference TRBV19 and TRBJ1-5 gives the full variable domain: DGGITQSPKYLFRKEGQNVTLSCEQNLNHDAMYWYRQDPGQGLRLIYYSQIVNDFQKGDIAEGYSVSREKKESFPLTVTSAQKNPTAFYLCASSLGGMVNQPQHFGDGTRLSIL.

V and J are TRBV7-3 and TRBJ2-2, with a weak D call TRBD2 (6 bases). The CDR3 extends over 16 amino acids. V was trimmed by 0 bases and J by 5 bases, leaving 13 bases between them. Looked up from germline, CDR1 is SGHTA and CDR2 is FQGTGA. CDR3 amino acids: CASSLTGFGGTGELFF. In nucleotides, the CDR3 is TGTGCCAGCAGCTTAACAGGGTTCGGGGGAACCGGGGAGCTGTTTTTT.

CDR3 sequence reads: CASSDTPGLTRGAQYF. Written as DNA, the CDR3 is TGTGCCAGCAGTGACACACCGGGACTAACCCGCGGGGCCCAGTACTTC. The rearrangement uses TRBV2 and TRBJ2-5; 7 bases fit TRBD2. Germline assignment: CDR1 SNHLY and CDR2 FYNNEI. The CDR3 length is 16 residues. J lost 9 bases, V lost 3 bases, and 16 bases had no gene match.

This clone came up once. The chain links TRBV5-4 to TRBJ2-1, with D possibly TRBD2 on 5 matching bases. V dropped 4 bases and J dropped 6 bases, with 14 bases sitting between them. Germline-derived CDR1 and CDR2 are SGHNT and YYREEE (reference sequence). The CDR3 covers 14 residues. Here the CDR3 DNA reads TGTGCCAGCAGCCCCCTGGGAGCCAGCAATGAGCAGTTCTTC. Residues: CASSPLGASNEQFF.

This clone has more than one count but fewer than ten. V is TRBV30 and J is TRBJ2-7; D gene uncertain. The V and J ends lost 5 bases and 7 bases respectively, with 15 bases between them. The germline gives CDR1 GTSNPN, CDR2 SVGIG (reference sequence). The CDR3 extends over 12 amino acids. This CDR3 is CAWGTLDREQYF. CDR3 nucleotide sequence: TGTGCCTGGGGCACCCTTGACCGGGAGCAGTACTTC.

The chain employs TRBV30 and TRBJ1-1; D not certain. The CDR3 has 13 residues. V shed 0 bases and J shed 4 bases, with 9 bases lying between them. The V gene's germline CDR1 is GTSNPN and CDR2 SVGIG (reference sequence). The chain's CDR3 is CAWSVVFGTEAFF. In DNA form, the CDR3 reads TGTGCCTGGAGTGTAGTTTTCGGCACTGAAGCTTTCTTT. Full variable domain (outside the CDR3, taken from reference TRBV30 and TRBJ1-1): SQTIHQWPATLVQPVGSPLSLECTVEGTSNPNLYWYRQAAGRGLQLLFYSVGIGQISSEVPQNLSASRPQDRQFILSSKKLLLSDSGFYLCAWSVVFGTEAFFGQGTRLTVV.

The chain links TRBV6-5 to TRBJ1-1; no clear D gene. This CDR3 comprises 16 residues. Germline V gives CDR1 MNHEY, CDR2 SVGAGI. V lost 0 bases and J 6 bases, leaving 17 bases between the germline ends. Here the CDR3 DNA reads TGTGCCAGCAGTTACTCGATAGGAGGAAGCGGGGCTGAAGCTTTCTTT. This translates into CASSYSIGGSGAEAFF.

Here the CDR3 reads CSVVGTVNTGELFF. DNA for the CDR3: TGCAGCGTTGTCGGGACGGTAAACACCGGGGAGCTGTTTTTT. The rearrangement uses TRBV29-1 and TRBJ2-2; perhaps D is TRBD1 or TRBD2 (5 bases each). The CDR3 sequence is 14 residues long. Germline values: CDR1 SQVTM, CDR2 ANQGSEA. V lost 4 bases and J 2 bases, leaving 11 bases between the germline ends.

CDR3 residues: CSVESYEAGTYNEQFF. The DNA for the CDR3 is TGCAGCGTCGAATCCTATGAGGCGGGGACCTACAATGAGCAGTTCTTC. The V and J genes are TRBV29-1 and TRBJ2-1, with D perhaps TRBD2 (6 bases). Trimming left V 6 bases short and J 2 bases short, with 20 bases between. This CDR3 is built from 16 residues. From germline, CDR1 is SQVTM and CDR2 ANQGSEA.

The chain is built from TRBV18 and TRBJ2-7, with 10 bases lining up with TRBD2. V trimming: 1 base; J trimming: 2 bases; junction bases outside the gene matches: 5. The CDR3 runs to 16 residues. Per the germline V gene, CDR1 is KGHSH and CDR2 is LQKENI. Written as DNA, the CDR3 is TGTGCCAGCTCACCACAAACTAGCGGGACTCCCTACGAGCAGTACTTC. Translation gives CASSPQTSGTPYEQYF.

The CDR3 nucleotides are TGCGCCAGCAGCTCAGGGGGGTCAGACGCCTACAATGAGCAGTTCTTC. Translation gives CASSSGGSDAYNEQFF. The chain uses TRBV5-1 and TRBJ2-1; tentative D call: TRBD1 (7 bases). The V end was cut by 3 bases, the J end by 2 bases, with 15 bases between. The germline CDR1 and CDR2 sequences are SGHRS and YFSETQ. CDR3 size: 16 residues. Variable domain in full (rest from reference TRBV5-1 and TRBJ2-1): KAGVTQTPRYLIKTRGQQVTLSCSPISGHRSVSWYQQTPGQGLQFLFEYFSETQRNKGNFPGRFSGRQFSNSRSEMNVSTLELGDSALYLCASSSGGSDAYNEQFFGPGTRLTVL.